Listed below are T cell receptor beta chains from one sample, sequenced in a study of T cell responses to AZD1222 COVID-19 vaccine. The table came from immunoSEQ multiplex PCR; TCRdb's copy has only in-frame clones and leaves some out. The table has approximately 170,000 clones, around 92% seen once. Sample: peripheral blood, taken 28 days after the second AZD1222 dose. The receptors stem from an adult who received the AZD1222 COVID-19 vaccine. Both conserved end residues are part of each CDR3. The order of the fields is clone size, V gene, J gene, D gene, CDR3 protein, CDR3 DNA. A D gene is named only where the DNA matches it firmly. Size is omitted from some rows. Given values are once, few, many or a class for expanded clones.

>few|TRBV2|TRBJ1-6|-
CASTDRGFDSPLHF
TGTGCCAGCACCGATCGGGGTTTTGATTCACCCCTCCACTTT
>-|TRBV5-1|TRBJ2-5|-
CASSLQQGGETQYF
TGCGCCAGCAGCTTGCAACAGGGCGGAGAGACCCAGTACTTC
>-|TRBV27|TRBJ2-5|TRBD2
CASSPGGAGETQYF
TGTGCCAGCAGCCCGGGGGGGGCAGGGGAGACCCAGTACTTC
>few|TRBV27|TRBJ2-7|TRBD1
CASSFYGQGGFYEQYF
TGTGCCAGCAGTTTTTACGGACAGGGAGGTTTTTACGAGCAGTACTTC
>-|TRBV27|TRBJ1-1|-
CASSQGRPIEAFF
TGTGCCAGCAGTCAGGGACGGCCAATTGAAGCTTTCTTT
>-|TRBV2|TRBJ2-5|TRBD2
CASREGGETQYF
TGTGCCAGCAGGGAGGGAGGGGAGACCCAGTACTTC
>-|TRBV28|TRBJ1-4|-
CASSLTNEKLFF
TGTGCCAGCAGCCTAACTAATGAAAAACTGTTTTTT
>-|TRBV27|TRBJ2-7|TRBD1
CASSLYTQGAREQYF
TGTGCCAGCAGTTTATATACTCAGGGGGCTAGGGAGCAGTACTTC
>-|TRBV7-2|TRBJ2-3|-
CASSLGRGGPTVADTQYF
TGTGCCAGCAGCTTAGGCAGGGGAGGTCCTACCGTAGCAGATACGCAGTATTTT
>-|TRBV28|TRBJ1-1|-
CASSQSGLGGMNTEAFF
TGTGCCAGCAGCCAGAGTGGGTTGGGGGGGATGAACACTGAAGCTTTCTTT
>-|TRBV5-1|TRBJ2-2|-
CASSPGARGLTGELFF
TGCGCCAGCAGCCCGGGAGCCAGGGGTCTGACCGGGGAGCTGTTTTTT
>-|TRBV6-5|TRBJ2-2|-
CASSSRTATSGELFF
TGTGCCAGCAGTTCTCGGACTGCAACGTCCGGGGAGCTGTTTTTT
>-|TRBV18|TRBJ2-5|TRBD1
CASSPLDGTATETQYF
TGTGCCAGCTCACCGCTGGACGGGACAGCGACAGAGACCCAGTACTTC
>-|TRBV7-2|TRBJ1-1|-
CASSLVASANTEAFF
TGTGCCAGCAGCTTAGTCGCGTCAGCGAACACTGAAGCTTTCTTT
>-|TRBV6-4|TRBJ1-1|-
CASSAASGTEAFF
TGTGCCAGCAGCGCCGCTTCGGGTACTGAAGCTTTCTTT
>-|TRBV6-5|TRBJ2-3|-
CATSGGPSSTDTQYF
TGTGCCACGTCGGGCGGCCCTTCTAGCACAGATACGCAGTATTTT
>-|TRBV5-4|TRBJ1-2|TRBD1
CASSLDRGVSNYGYTF
TGTGCCAGCAGCTTAGACAGGGGAGTTTCTAACTATGGCTACACCTTC
>once|TRBV2|TRBJ1-6|TRBD1
CASSVGQVWSPLHF
TGTGCCAGCAGTGTGGGACAGGTTTGGTCCCCCCTCCACTTT
>-|TRBV19|TRBJ1-6|-
CASSPLGGSSYNSPLHF
TGTGCCAGTAGTCCGCTCGGCGGCAGCTCCTATAATTCACCCCTCCACTTT
>-|TRBV19|TRBJ2-3|-
CASRRAGTGDTQYF
TGTGCCAGTAGGAGGGCAGGGACGGGGGATACGCAGTATTTT
>-|TRBV3-1/TRBV3-2|TRBJ1-1|-
CASSPFRRTYNTEAFF
TGTGCCAGCAGCCCCTTCAGGCGAACCTATAACACTGAAGCTTTCTTT
>-|TRBV5-5|TRBJ2-7|TRBD1
CASSFDRGRTYEQYF
TGTGCCAGCAGCTTTGACAGGGGGCGAACCTACGAGCAGTACTTC
>-|TRBV10-3|TRBJ1-5|-
CAISESGSPQHF
TGTGCCATCAGTGAGTCGGGTTCGCCCCAGCATTTT
>-|TRBV18|TRBJ1-2|-
CASSPLRDDGYTF
TGTGCCAGCTCACCACTGAGGGATGATGGCTACACCTTC
>-|TRBV7-6|TRBJ2-1|TRBD2
CASSLRAGGGAGVDEQFF
TGTGCCAGCAGCTTAAGGGCTGGCGGGGGGGCCGGCGTCGATGAGCAGTTCTTC
>-|TRBV13|TRBJ1-2|-
CASSKEDGYTF
TGTGCCAGCAGCAAGGAGGATGGCTACACCTTC
>few|TRBV9|TRBJ2-5|TRBD2
CASSTTSGQETQYF
TGTGCCAGCAGCACGACTAGCGGACAAGAGACCCAGTACTTC
>-|TRBV2|TRBJ2-2|TRBD2
CASSTSENTGELFF
TGTGCCAGCAGTACTAGCGAGAACACCGGGGAGCTGTTTTTT
>-|TRBV19|TRBJ2-3|TRBD2
CASNPSGESTDTQYF
TGTGCCAGTAATCCTAGCGGGGAAAGCACAGATACGCAGTATTTT
>-|TRBV3-1/TRBV3-2|TRBJ2-7|-
CASSQAGDSYEQYF
TGTGCCAGCAGCCAAGCTGGGGACTCCTACGAGCAGTACTTC
>-|TRBV29-1|TRBJ1-6|TRBD1
CSVGTGEGNSPLHF
TGCAGCGTTGGGACAGGGGAAGGGAATTCACCCCTCCACTTT
>many|TRBV19|TRBJ1-4|-
CASSSLGTTRREKLFF
TGTGCCAGTAGTAGCCTCGGGACAACGCGGAGGGAAAAACTGTTTTTT
>-|TRBV19|TRBJ2-3|-
CASSIGLRDTQYF
TGTGCCAGTAGTATAGGGTTACGGGATACGCAGTATTTT
>-|TRBV2|TRBJ1-6|TRBD1
CASQDRGVSPLHF
TGTGCCAGCCAGGACAGGGGTGTTTCACCCCTCCACTTT
>-|TRBV7-8|TRBJ1-3|-
CASSLQGRNTIYF
TGTGCCAGCAGCCTACAGGGAAGGAACACCATATATTTT
>-|TRBV5-5|TRBJ2-1|TRBD2
CASSWTGTSDYNEQFF
TGTGCCAGCAGCTGGACCGGGACTAGCGATTACAATGAGCAGTTCTTC
>-|TRBV12-3/TRBV12-4|TRBJ1-1|TRBD1
CASSSDRGTEAFF
TGTGCCAGCAGTTCGGACAGGGGGACCGAAGCTTTCTTT
>-|TRBV9|TRBJ1-1|TRBD1
CASSPGGGGNTEAFF
TGTGCCAGCAGCCCAGGGGGGGGAGGAAACACTGAAGCTTTCTTT
>-|TRBV30|TRBJ1-2|-
CAWSGRGNYGYTF
TGTGCCTGGAGTGGCCGGGGGAACTATGGCTACACCTTC
>-|TRBV4-2|TRBJ1-2|TRBD1
CASSPLGTGYGYTF
TGTGCCAGCAGCCCCCTAGGGACAGGGTATGGCTACACCTTC
>-|TRBV27|TRBJ1-1|-
CASSLRWGRAAEAFF
TGTGCCAGCAGTTTAAGGTGGGGGCGGGCGGCTGAAGCTTTCTTT
>-|TRBV5-1|TRBJ1-2|-
CASSSGMNYGYTF
TGCGCCAGCAGCTCCGGGATGAACTATGGCTACACCTTC
>once|TRBV7-2|TRBJ2-4|TRBD2
CASSSSSGGWDIQYF
TGTGCCAGCAGCTCCTCTTCGGGAGGTTGGGACATTCAGTACTTC
>-|TRBV19|TRBJ2-2|TRBD1
CASRDRWNTGELFF
TGTGCCAGTAGGGACAGGTGGAACACCGGGGAGCTGTTTTTT
>-|TRBV3-1/TRBV3-2|TRBJ1-5|-
CASSQGSFRPQHF
TGTGCCAGCAGCCAGGGGAGCTTTCGGCCCCAGCATTTT
>-|TRBV28|TRBJ2-5|-
CASSLGYETQYF
TGTGCCAGCAGTTTAGGGTATGAGACCCAGTACTTC
>-|TRBV11-1|TRBJ2-1|TRBD2
CASSTSGGAHEQFF
TGTGCCAGCAGCACTAGCGGGGGGGCCCATGAGCAGTTCTTC
>-|TRBV7-9|TRBJ1-6|-
CASSLGGSSYNSPLHF
TGTGCCAGCAGCTTAGGGGGCAGCTCCTATAATTCACCCCTCCACTTT